This T cell receptor (beta chain) was sequenced for a study of blood T cell repertoires in COVID-19 (dated by TCRdb to about 2020). With respect to the entire study: Collaborator samples came from the United States, Italy and Spain and covered acute and convalescent phases of COVID-19. The material from the prospective study consisted of cDNA or gDNA derived from T cells, B-cell-depleted T cells, or PBMCs. The dataset comprised deeply sampled blood TCRbeta repertoires from subjects exposed to, actively infected with, or recovered from COVID-19. The repertoires were made available in a free public database intended to serve as a resource for research on the immune response to SARS-CoV-2. The samples were drawn from the first 160 participants of the ongoing ImmuneRACE study and from some 1,300 subjects provided by 6 global collaborators. A de-identified subject ID, COVID-19 status, age in years and sex were almost always included in the sample metadata. Where available, HLA class I and class II types were obtained from metadata supplied by the sample provider rather than from assay-based typing. Overall results and qualifications from the work: The quantity of clinical and demographic metadata differed by source and by participant and was supplied without curation.

In Seattle, one collaborating source enrolled patients while the infection was active and tracked those patients longitudinally over the course of disease. Collaborating institutions collected whole blood in K2EDTA tubes following their own protocols. Collaborator samples were shipped for TCRbeta analysis as frozen whole blood, isolated PBMCs, or DNA extracted from either sample type. As concerns this clone: Its antigen is currently not known. Per-base quality was not reported, and no clone a single base away is much larger than it.

TCRbeta CDR3 regions were amplified from genomic DNA by means of the immunoSEQ Assay, a bias-controlled multiplex PCR. The authors processed their data as follows. The number of nucleated cells in each sample was estimated from the amplification of reference gene primers within the assay. To quantify the absolute abundance of each unique TCRbeta CDR3 rearrangement, sequence reads were collapsed and filtered. Productive Simpson clonality was computed per sample as the square root of Simpson's diversity index over productive rearrangements. In TCRdb, the immuneACCESS table is reduced to in-frame sequences with V and J assigned. These tables do not hold every clone; where another copy was compared, an unresolved V gene accounts for under half, and the others remain unexplained. V, J and clone size derive from that table, while D and trimming were established from the DNA sequence. Across this sample there are about 180,000 clones, with about 85% seen only once. The leading ten clones occupy approximately 18% of the sample.

Material: peripheral blood. The origin of this receptor is a person aged 70 to 85 with COVID-19, enrolled during active disease.

CDR3 region: CASSVKQGWSNQPQHF. The DNA sequence follows: TGTGCCAGTAGTGTAAAACAGGGTTGGAGCAATCAGCCCCAGCATTTT. The chain links TRBV19 with TRBJ1-5; perhaps TRBD1 is the D gene, with 6 bases matching. V is reduced by 5 bases and J by 1 base, leaving a spacing of 15 bases between them. The CDR3 has 16 amino acids, counting the end cysteine and phenylalanine. The CDR3 DNA has 48 bases and is translated from base 1. CDR1 and CDR2 (LNHDA, SQIVND) derive from the germline V gene (reference sequence).